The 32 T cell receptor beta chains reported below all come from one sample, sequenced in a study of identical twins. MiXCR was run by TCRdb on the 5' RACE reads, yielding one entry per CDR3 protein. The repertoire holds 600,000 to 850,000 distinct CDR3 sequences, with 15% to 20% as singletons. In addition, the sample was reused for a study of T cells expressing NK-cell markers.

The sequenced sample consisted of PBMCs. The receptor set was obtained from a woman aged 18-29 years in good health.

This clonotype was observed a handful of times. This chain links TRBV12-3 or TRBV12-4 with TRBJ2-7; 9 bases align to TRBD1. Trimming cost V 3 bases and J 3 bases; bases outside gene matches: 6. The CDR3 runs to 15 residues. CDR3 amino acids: CASSFRQGGFYEQYF. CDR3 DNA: TGTGCCAGCAGTTTCAGACAGGGGGGGTTCTACGAGCAGTACTTC.

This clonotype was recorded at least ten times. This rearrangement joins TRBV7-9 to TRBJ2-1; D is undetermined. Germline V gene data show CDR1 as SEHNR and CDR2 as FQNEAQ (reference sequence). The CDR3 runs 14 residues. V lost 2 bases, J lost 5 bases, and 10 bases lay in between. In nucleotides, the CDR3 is TGTGCCAGCAGCTTACTCAGTTCTCACAATGAGCAGTTCTTC. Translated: CASSLLSSHNEQFF. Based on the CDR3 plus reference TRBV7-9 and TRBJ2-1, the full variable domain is DTGVSQNPRHKITKRGQNVTFRCDPISEHNRLYWYRQTLGQGPEFLTYFQNEAQLEKSRLLSDRFSAERPKGSFSTLEIQRTEQGDSAMYLCASSLLSSHNEQFFGPGTRLTVL.

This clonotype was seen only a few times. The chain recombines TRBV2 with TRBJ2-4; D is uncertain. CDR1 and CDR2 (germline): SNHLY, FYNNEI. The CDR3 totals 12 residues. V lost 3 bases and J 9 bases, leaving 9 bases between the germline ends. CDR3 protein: CASSDGRRIQYF. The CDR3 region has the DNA TGTGCCAGCAGTGACGGGCGTCGCATTCAGTACTTC. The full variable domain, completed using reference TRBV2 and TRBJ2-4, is EPEVTQTPSHQVTQMGQEVILRCVPISNHLYFYWYRQILGQKVEFLVSFYNNEISEKSEIFDDQFSVERPDGSNFTLKIRSTKLEDSAMYFCASSDGRRIQYFGAGTRLSVL.

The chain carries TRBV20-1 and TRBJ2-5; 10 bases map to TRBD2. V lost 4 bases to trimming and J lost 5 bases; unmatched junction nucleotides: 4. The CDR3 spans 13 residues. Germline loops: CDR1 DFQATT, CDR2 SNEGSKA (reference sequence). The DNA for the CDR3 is TGCAGTGCTACTAGCGGGAGTATCGAGACCCAGTACTTC. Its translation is CSATSGSIETQYF.

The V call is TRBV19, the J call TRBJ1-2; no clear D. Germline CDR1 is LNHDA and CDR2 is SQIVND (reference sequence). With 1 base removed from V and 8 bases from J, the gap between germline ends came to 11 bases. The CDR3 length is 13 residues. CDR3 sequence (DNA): TGTGCCAGTAGTATAGGACCTTTGGGCGGCTACACCTTC. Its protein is CASSIGPLGGYTF.

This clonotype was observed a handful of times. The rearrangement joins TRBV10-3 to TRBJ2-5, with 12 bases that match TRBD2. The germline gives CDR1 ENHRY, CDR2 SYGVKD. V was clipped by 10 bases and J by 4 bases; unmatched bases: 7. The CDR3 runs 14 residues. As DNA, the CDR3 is TGTGCCAGCCGACTAGCGGGAGTGAGAGAGACCCAGTACTTC. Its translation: CASRLAGVRETQYF.

This CDR3 is CASSWVRDRENIQYF. The DNA for the CDR3 is TGTGCCAGCAGCTGGGTTAGGGACAGGGAAAACATTCAGTACTTC. The chain has TRBV5-6 and TRBJ2-4; 9 bases map to TRBD1. This CDR3 has 15 residues. Germline assignment: CDR1 SGHDT and CDR2 YYEEEE. After removal of 3 bases from V and 5 bases from J, the junction contained 6 bases not matched to a gene.

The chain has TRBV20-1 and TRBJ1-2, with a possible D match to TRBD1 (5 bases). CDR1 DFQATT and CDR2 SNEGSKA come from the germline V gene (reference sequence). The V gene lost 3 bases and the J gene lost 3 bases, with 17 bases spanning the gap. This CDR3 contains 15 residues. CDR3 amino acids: CSASTRQNTDYGYTF. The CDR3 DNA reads TGCAGTGCTAGCACCCGACAGAACACTGACTATGGCTACACCTTC.

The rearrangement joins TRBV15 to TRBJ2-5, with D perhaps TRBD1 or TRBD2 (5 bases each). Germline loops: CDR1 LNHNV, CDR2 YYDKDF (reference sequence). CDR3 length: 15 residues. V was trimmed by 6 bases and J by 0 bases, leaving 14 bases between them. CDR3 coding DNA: TGTGCCACCAGTAGGGACGGGGAGTACCAAGAGACCCAGTACTTC. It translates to CATSRDGEYQETQYF.

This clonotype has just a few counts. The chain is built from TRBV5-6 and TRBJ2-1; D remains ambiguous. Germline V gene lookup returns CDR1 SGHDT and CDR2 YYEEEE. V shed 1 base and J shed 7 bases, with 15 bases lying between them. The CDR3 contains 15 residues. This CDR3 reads CASSLLGFKQNEQFF. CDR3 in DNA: TGTGCCAGCAGCTTGTTAGGATTTAAGCAAAATGAGCAGTTCTTC.

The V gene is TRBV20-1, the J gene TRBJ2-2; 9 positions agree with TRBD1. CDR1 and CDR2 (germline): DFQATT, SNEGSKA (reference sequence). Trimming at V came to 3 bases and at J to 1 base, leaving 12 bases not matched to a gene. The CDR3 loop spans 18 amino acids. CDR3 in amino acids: CSASASPGQGRNTGELFF. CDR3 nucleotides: TGCAGTGCTAGCGCATCCCCGGGACAGGGTCGGAACACCGGGGAGCTGTTTTTT.

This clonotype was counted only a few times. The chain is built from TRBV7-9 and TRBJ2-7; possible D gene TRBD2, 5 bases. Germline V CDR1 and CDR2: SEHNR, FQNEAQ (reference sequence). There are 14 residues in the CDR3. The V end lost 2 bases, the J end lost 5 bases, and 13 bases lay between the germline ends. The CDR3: CASSLILAGHEQYF. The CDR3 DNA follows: TGTGCCAGCAGCTTAATTCTAGCTGGCCACGAGCAGTACTTC.

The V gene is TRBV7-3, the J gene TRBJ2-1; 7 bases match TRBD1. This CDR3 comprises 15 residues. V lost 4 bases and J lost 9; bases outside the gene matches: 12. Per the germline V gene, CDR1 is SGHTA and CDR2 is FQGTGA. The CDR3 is CASSSEKTGYSEQFF. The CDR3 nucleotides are TGTGCCAGCAGCTCGGAGAAGACAGGGTACTCTGAGCAGTTCTTC.

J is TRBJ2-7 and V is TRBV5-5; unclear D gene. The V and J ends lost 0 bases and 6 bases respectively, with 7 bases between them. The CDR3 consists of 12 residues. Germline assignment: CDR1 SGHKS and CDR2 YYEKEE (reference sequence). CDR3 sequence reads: CASSLGAIEQYF. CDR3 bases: TGTGCCAGCAGCTTGGGAGCGATCGAGCAGTACTTC.

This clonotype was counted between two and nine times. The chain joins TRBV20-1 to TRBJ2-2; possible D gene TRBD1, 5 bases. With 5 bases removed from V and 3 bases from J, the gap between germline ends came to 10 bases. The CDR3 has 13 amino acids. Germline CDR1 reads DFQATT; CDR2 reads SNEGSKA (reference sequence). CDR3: CSAGWGDTGELFF. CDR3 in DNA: TGCAGTGCTGGATGGGGCGACACCGGGGAGCTGTTTTTT.

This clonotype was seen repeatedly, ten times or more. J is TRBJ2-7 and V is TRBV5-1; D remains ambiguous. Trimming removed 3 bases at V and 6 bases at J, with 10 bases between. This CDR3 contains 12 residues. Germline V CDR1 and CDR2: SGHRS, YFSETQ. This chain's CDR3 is CASSSGIGEQYF. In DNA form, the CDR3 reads TGCGCCAGCAGCTCTGGGATCGGCGAGCAGTACTTC.

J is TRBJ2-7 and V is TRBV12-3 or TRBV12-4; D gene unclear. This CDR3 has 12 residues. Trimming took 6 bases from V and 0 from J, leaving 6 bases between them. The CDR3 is CASRRFSYEQYF. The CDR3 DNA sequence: TGTGCCAGCAGACGGTTCTCCTACGAGCAGTACTTC.

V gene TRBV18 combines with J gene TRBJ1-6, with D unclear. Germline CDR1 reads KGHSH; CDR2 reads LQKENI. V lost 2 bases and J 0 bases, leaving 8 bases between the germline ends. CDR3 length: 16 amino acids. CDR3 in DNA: TGTGCCAGCTCACCAAGGTGCCGCTCCTATAATTCACCCCTCCACTTT. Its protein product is CASSPRCRSYNSPLHF.

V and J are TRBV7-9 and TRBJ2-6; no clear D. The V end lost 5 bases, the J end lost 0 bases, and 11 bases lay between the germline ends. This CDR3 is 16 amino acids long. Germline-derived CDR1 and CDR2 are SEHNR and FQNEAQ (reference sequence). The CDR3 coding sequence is TGTGCCAGCAGCCACGCTTTCTCCTCTGGGGCCAACGTCCTGACTTTC. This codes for CASSHAFSSGANVLTF. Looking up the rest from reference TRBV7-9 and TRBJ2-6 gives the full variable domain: DTGVSQNPRHKITKRGQNVTFRCDPISEHNRLYWYRQTLGQGPEFLTYFQNEAQLEKSRLLSDRFSAERPKGSFSTLEIQRTEQGDSAMYLCASSHAFSSGANVLTFGAGSRLTVL.

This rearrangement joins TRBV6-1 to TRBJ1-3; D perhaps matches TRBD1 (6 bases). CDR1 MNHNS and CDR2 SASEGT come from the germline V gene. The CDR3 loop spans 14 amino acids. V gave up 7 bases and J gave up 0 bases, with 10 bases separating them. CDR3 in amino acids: CASIQGISGNTIYF. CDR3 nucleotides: TGTGCCAGCATCCAGGGGATCTCTGGAAACACCATATATTTT.

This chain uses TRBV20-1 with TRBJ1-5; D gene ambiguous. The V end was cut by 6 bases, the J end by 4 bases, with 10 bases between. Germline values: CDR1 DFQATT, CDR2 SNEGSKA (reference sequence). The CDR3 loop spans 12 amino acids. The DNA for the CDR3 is TGCAGTGCCACACCTGGGAATCAGCCCCAGCATTTT. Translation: CSATPGNQPQHF.

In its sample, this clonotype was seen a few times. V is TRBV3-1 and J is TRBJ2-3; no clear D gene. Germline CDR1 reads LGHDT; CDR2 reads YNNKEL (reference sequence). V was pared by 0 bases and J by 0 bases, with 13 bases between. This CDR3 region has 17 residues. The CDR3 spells CASSQERYSVSTDTQYF. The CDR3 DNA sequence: TGTGCCAGCAGCCAAGAAAGATACTCCGTGAGCACAGATACGCAGTATTTT.

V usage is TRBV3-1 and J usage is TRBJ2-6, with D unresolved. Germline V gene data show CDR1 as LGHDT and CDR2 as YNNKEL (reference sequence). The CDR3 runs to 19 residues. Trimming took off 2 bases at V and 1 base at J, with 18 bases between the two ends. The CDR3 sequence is CASSQIWTSKRSGANVLTF. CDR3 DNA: TGTGCCAGCAGCCAAATCTGGACGTCGAAACGGTCTGGGGCCAACGTCCTGACTTTC.

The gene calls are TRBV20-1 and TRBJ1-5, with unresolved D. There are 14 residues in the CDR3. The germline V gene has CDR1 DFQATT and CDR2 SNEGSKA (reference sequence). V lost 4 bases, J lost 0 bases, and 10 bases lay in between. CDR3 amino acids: CSAILGGSNQPQHF. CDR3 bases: TGCAGTGCTATACTAGGCGGTAGCAATCAGCCCCAGCATTTT.

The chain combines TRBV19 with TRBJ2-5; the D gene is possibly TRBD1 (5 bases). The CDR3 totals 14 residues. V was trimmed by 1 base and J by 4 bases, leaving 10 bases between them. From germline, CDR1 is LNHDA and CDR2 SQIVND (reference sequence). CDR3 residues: CASSIGSRAETQYF. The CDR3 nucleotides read TGTGCCAGTAGTATAGGAAGCAGGGCAGAGACCCAGTACTTC.

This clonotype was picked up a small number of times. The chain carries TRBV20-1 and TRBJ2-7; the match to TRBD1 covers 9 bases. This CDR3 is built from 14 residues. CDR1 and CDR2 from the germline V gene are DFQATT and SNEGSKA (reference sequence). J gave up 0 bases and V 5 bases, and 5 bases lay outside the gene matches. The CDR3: CSAYPTGGSYEQYF. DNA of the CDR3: TGCAGTGCTTACCCGACAGGGGGCTCCTACGAGCAGTACTTC.

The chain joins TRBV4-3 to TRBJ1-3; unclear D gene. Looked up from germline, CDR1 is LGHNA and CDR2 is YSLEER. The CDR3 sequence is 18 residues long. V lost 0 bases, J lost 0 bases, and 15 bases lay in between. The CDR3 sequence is CASSQDYRTVLSGNTIYF. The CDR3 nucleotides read TGCGCCAGCAGCCAAGATTACCGGACGGTGCTCTCTGGAAACACCATATATTTT.

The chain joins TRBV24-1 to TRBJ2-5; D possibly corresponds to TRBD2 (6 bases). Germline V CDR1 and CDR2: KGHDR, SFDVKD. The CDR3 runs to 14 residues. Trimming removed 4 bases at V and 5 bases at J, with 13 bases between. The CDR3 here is CATSETGEGETQYF. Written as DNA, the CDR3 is TGTGCCACCAGTGAAACGGGAGAGGGGGAGACCCAGTACTTC.

The CDR3 region is CATSGRQTLQETQYF. The DNA of the CDR3 is TGTGCCACCAGCGGGAGACAGACTCTACAAGAGACCCAGTACTTC. The chain employs TRBV15 and TRBJ2-5, with D perhaps TRBD1 or TRBD2 (5 bases each). Germline V gene data show CDR1 as LNHNV and CDR2 as YYDKDF (reference sequence). CDR3 size: 15 residues. Trimming shortened V by 5 bases and J by 2 bases, and 15 bases separated the two germline ends.

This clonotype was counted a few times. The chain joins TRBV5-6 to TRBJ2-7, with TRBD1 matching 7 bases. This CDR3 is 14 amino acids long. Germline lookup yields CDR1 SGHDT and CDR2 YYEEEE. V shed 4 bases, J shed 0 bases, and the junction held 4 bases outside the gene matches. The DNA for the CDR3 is TGTGCCAGCAGCGAAGGGACAGCCTCCTACGAGCAGTACTTC. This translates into CASSEGTASYEQYF.

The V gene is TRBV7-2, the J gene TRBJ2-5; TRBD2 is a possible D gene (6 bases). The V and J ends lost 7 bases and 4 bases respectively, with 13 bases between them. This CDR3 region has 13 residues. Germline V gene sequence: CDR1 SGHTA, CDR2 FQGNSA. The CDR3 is CASTPRGGETQYF. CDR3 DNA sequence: TGTGCCAGCACCCCGCGGGGCGGAGAGACCCAGTACTTC.

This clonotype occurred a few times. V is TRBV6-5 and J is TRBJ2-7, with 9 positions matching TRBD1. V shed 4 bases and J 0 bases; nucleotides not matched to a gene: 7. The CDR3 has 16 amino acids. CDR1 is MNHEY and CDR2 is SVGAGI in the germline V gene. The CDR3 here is CASSSAGTGSSYEQYF. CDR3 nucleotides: TGTGCCAGCAGTTCTGCCGGGACAGGGAGCTCCTACGAGCAGTACTTC.